The next 19 T cell receptor beta chains were all read from a single sample in a study of T cells in Graves' hyperthyroidism and ophthalmopathy. Using RNA transcripts as the source, TCR beta CDR3 regions were amplified. Initially, a first-round RT-PCR of the TCR CDR3 employed the HTBI primer set. MiXCR, applied by TCRdb to the multiplex PCR reads, yields one record per CDR3 protein. This table holds roughly 510,000 distinct CDR3 sequences, 20% found once. The sample was blood. These receptors were collected from a man aged 18 to 29 with Graves' hyperthyroidism.

This clonotype was seen at least ten times. The chain carries TRBV12-3 or TRBV12-4 and TRBJ1-2; TRBD1 aligns across 9 bases. The V segment lost 3 bases and the J segment 6 bases; nucleotides outside the gene matches: 5. The CDR3 totals 14 residues. The chain's CDR3 is CASSFGTGSDGYTF. CDR3 DNA: TGTGCCAGCAGTTTTGGGACAGGGAGCGATGGCTACACCTTC.

The chain employs TRBV28 and TRBJ2-5; 9 nucleotides agree with TRBD1. The V and J ends lost 2 bases and 2 bases, in that order; junction bases with no gene match: 6. The CDR3 runs 16 residues. The germline CDR1 and CDR2 sequences are MDHEN and SYDVKM. The CDR3 region has the DNA TGTGCCAGCAGTTTAAGCGGGACAGGGTTTCAAGAGACCCAGTACTTC. This codes for CASSLSGTGFQETQYF.

This clonotype appeared many times. The chain joins TRBV6-1 to TRBJ2-7; 11 bases are a match to TRBD2. The CDR3 is 17 amino acids. Looked up from germline, CDR1 is MNHNS and CDR2 is SASEGT. The V segment lost 8 bases and the J segment 0 bases; nucleotides outside the gene matches: 12. The CDR3 DNA is TGTGCCAGCGTCCCAAGGACTAGCGGGTTCAGCTCCTACGAGCAGTACTTC. Its protein product is CASVPRTSGFSSYEQYF.

This clonotype was observed many times. The chain has TRBV6-2 or TRBV6-3 and TRBJ2-5, with 10 bases fitting TRBD2. CDR3 size: 16 residues. J lost 0 bases, V lost 2 bases, and 3 bases had no gene match. CDR1 and CDR2 (germline): MNHEY, SVGEGT. The CDR3: CASSYPLAGDQETQYF. The CDR3 coding sequence is TGTGCCAGCAGTTACCCTCTAGCGGGGGACCAAGAGACCCAGTACTTC.

The chain employs TRBV12-3 or TRBV12-4 and TRBJ1-1; weak D call: TRBD1 (5 bases). V shed 1 base and J shed 0 bases, with 9 bases lying between them. The CDR3 is made up of 15 amino acids. The CDR3 here is CASSLGEGMNTEAFF. The CDR3 DNA reads as TGTGCCAGCAGTTTAGGTGAGGGGATGAACACTGAAGCTTTCTTT.

In this sample, this clonotype turned up many times. The V and J genes are TRBV27 and TRBJ1-2; D gene unclear. This CDR3 contains 14 residues. Germline-derived CDR1 and CDR2 are MNHEY and SMNVEV (reference sequence). Trimming removed 5 bases at V and 2 bases at J, with 12 bases between. CDR3 loop: CASSPRGGNYGYTF. As DNA, the CDR3 is TGTGCCAGCAGTCCCCGTGGAGGCAACTATGGCTACACCTTC.

The V and J genes are TRBV24-1 and TRBJ1-2, with 7 bases matching TRBD1. Germline trimming cut 5 bases from V and 4 bases from J; bases unmatched to any gene: 9. This CDR3 is 15 amino acids long. CDR1 KGHDR and CDR2 SFDVKD come from the germline V gene. The CDR3 coding sequence is TGTGCCACCAGTGGCGTACTGGGACAGACCTATGGCTACACCTTC. It specifies CATSGVLGQTYGYTF.

In this sample, this clonotype turned up many times. The rearrangement joins TRBV12-3 or TRBV12-4 to TRBJ2-4; D is unclear. There are 13 residues in the CDR3. The germline V and J ends were trimmed by 4 bases and 1 base, with 5 bases remaining between them. CDR3 loop: CASSYSAKNIQYF. In DNA form, the CDR3 reads TGTGCCAGCAGTTATAGCGCCAAAAACATTCAGTACTTC.

At least ten counts were recorded for this clonotype. The chain recombines TRBV6-1 with TRBJ1-5, with 9 bases identical to TRBD1. J lost 8 bases, V lost 4 bases, and 9 bases had no gene match. In germline, CDR1 is MNHNS, CDR2 SASEGT. The CDR3 runs to 15 residues. The CDR3: CASSAGQGTWEPQHF. As DNA, the CDR3 is TGTGCCAGCAGTGCCGGACAGGGGACGTGGGAGCCCCAGCATTTT.

As to this clonotype: One base away lies a much larger clone, so this may be a sequencing read error. The chain combines TRBV12-3 or TRBV12-4 with TRBJ2-7; D ambiguous. This CDR3 comprises 13 residues. In DNA form, the CDR3 reads TGTGCCAGCAGTTTAGCCGACAACTACGAGCATTACTTC. Protein: CASSLADNYEHYF.

A few counts support this clonotype. The genes are TRBV7-9 and TRBJ2-2, with 7 bases identical to TRBD1. Germline values: CDR1 SEHNR, CDR2 FQNEAQ (reference sequence). There are 14 residues in the CDR3. The V and J ends lost 5 bases and 8 bases, in that order; junction bases with no gene match: 8. The CDR3 DNA reads TGTGCCAGCAGCACAAGTGCGGACAGGGGGGAGCTGTTTTTT. Protein: CASSTSADRGELFF.

The gene calls are TRBV10-3 and TRBJ1-1; 7 nucleotides agree with TRBD1. Germline V gives CDR1 ENHRY, CDR2 SYGVKD. V dropped 6 bases and J dropped 4; count of bases not matched to a gene: 5. This CDR3 has 13 amino acids. CDR3 sequence reads: CAIRDTGATEAFF. In DNA form, the CDR3 reads TGTGCCATCAGAGACACAGGGGCCACTGAAGCTTTCTTT.

Only a few counts were recorded for this clonotype. This chain links TRBV3-1 with TRBJ2-5; TRBD1 aligns across 10 bases. The CDR3 sequence is 17 residues long. Trimming cost V 3 bases and J 5 bases; bases outside gene matches: 12. Germline assignment: CDR1 LGHDT and CDR2 YNNKEL (reference sequence). The CDR3 coding sequence is TGTGCCAGCAGCCAGGTGGGACAGGGGAGAGGAGTGGAGACCCAGTACTTC. It codes for CASSQVGQGRGVETQYF.

With respect to this clonotype: One end of the junction does not line up with germline, which may come from a read error. CDR3 nucleotide sequence: TGCGCCAGCAGCTTGGGGGGCGCCACCGGGGAGCTGTTTTTT. Its protein product is CASSLGGATGELFF. J is TRBJ2-2 and V is TRBV28; D may match TRBD1 or TRBD2 (6 bases each). Germline lookup yields CDR1 MDHEN and CDR2 SYDVKM. The CDR3 covers 14 residues.

This clonotype was seen many times. V and J are TRBV28 and TRBJ1-5; no reliable D call. Trimming took 6 bases from V and 3 from J, leaving 12 bases between them. From germline, CDR1 is MDHEN and CDR2 SYDVKM. The CDR3 runs 14 residues. CDR3 amino acids: CASSNPGTNQPQHF. In DNA, the CDR3 is TGTGCCAGCAGCAACCCAGGCACCAATCAGCCCCAGCATTTT.

In this sample, this clonotype turned up many times. The J gene is TRBJ2-4, the V gene TRBV6-1, with 10 bases that match TRBD1. Germline loops: CDR1 MNHNS, CDR2 SASEGT. The CDR3 consists of 14 residues. V lost 5 bases to trimming and J lost 9 bases; unmatched junction nucleotides: 7. Here the CDR3 DNA reads TGTGCCAGCAGTACCGGGACAGGGGAGAGCATTCAGTACTTC. It codes for CASSTGTGESIQYF.

This clonotype has at least ten counts. V and J are TRBV24-1 and TRBJ1-2, with TRBD1 as a possible D gene (5 bases). The CDR3 totals 15 residues. Trimming cost V 6 bases and J 6 bases, with 19 bases left between them. Germline V lookup: CDR1 KGHDR, CDR2 SFDVKD. The CDR3 region is CATSSTSREGHGYTF. The DNA of the CDR3 is TGTGCCACCAGTAGCACCTCCAGGGAGGGTCATGGCTACACCTTC.

The table lists this clonotype with many counts. The V call is TRBV4-2, the J call TRBJ2-5; either TRBD1 or TRBD2 may supply D (5 bases each). The CDR3 totals 13 residues. Germline values: CDR1 LGHNA, CDR2 YNFKEQ. Trimming stripped 0 bases from V and 12 bases from J, with 14 bases between. CDR3 region: CASSQDGRDPKYF. Written as DNA, the CDR3 is TGTGCCAGCAGCCAAGATGGCCGGGACCCTAAGTACTTC.

This clonotype has a handful of counts. V and J are TRBV11-2 and TRBJ1-6, with 10 bases identical to TRBD1. This CDR3 is built from 15 residues. The V gene end was trimmed by 5 bases and the J gene end by 6 bases; junction bases not matched to a gene: 4. Germline CDR1 and CDR2: SGHAT and FQNNGV. CDR3 loop: CASSPRDRGNSPLHF. Written as DNA, the CDR3 is TGTGCCAGCAGCCCCCGGGACAGGGGTAATTCACCCCTCCACTTT.